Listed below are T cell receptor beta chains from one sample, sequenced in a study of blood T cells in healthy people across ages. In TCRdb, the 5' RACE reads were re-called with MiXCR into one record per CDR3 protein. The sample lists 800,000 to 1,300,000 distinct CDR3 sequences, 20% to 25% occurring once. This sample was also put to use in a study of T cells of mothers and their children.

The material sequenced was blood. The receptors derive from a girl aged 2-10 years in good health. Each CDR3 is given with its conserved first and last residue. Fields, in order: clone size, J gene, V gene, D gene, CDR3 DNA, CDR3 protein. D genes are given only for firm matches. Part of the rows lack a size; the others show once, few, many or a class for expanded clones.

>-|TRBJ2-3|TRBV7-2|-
TGTGCCAGCAGCTTAGCCCCTTATAGCACAGATACGCAGTATTTT
CASSLAPYSTDTQYF
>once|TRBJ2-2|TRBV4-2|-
TGTGCCAGCAGCCTTCCAGGAGTAGGACCAGAAACTATCACCGGGGAGCTGTTTTTT
CASSLPGVGPETITGELFF
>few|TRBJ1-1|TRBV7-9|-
TGTGCCAGCAGCTCCCCCGCGGGGGCAGCTTTCTTT
CASSSPAGAAFF
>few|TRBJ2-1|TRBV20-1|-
TGCAGTGCTAGTCGAGTATCCTACAATGAGCAGTTCTTC
CSASRVSYNEQFF
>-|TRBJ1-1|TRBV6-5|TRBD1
TGTGCCACCCAACTAACAGGGGGCTACACTGAAGCTTTCTTT
CATQLTGGYTEAFF
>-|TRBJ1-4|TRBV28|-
TGTGCCAGTCAAAAGGGGGGGAATGAAAAACTGTTTTTT
CASQKGGNEKLFF
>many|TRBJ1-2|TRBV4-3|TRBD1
TGCGCCAGCAGCCTACTAGGACAGGGGAACTATGGCTACACCTTC
CASSLLGQGNYGYTF
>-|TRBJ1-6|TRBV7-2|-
TGTGCCAGCAGAAGTCGGGACTTTCCTAATTCACCCCTCCACTTT
CASRSRDFPNSPLHF
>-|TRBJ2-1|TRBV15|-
TGTGCCACCAGCAGCACCTACAATGAGCAGTTCTTC
CATSSTYNEQFF
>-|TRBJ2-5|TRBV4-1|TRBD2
TGCGCCAGCAGCCAAGATCGGAGCGGGAGGGCCAAAGTGTTCTTC
CASSQDRSGRAKVFF
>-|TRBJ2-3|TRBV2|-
TGTGCCAGCAGTGGTGTGAACAGGGTTACAGATACGCAGTATTTT
CASSGVNRVTDTQYF
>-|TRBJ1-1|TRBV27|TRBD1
TGTGCCAGCAGTCAACAGGGGCTGGGGACTGAAGCTTTCTTT
CASSQQGLGTEAFF
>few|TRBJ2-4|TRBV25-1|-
TGTGCCAGCAGTGAATGGGGGCTCGGGGGGAACATTCAGTACTTC
CASSEWGLGGNIQYF
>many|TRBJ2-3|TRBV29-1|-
TGCAGCGTGCGAACCCGGGTTACAGATACGCAGTATTTT
CSVRTRVTDTQYF
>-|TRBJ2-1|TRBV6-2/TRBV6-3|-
TGTGCCAGCTGGAGGCTAGAATCGGAGCAGTTCTTC
CASWRLESEQFF
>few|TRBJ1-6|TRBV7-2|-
TGTGCCAGCAGCTTAGACGGGAGCTCCTATAATTCACCCCTCCACTTT
CASSLDGSSYNSPLHF
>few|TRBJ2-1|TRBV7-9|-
TGTGCCAGCAGCTTCCCGGGGCAGGATGAGCAGTTCTTC
CASSFPGQDEQFF
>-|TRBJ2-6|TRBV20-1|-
TGCGGTGCTAGAGATCGGGCGGAGAACTCTGGGGCCAACGTCCTGACTTTC
CGARDRAENSGANVLTF
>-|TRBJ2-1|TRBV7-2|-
TGTGCCAGCAGTTGGGGCCCGGGGGAGCAGTTCTTC
CASSWGPGEQFF
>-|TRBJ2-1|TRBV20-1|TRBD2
TGCAGCGGGTTGGGGGGGATTTACAATGAGCAGTTCTTC
CSGLGGIYNEQFF
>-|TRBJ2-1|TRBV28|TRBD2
TGTGCCAGCGGACTGACAGCGGGGGGGCGGGATGAGCAGTTCTTC
CASGLTAGGRDEQFF
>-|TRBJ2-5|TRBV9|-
TGTGCCAGCGGGTCAGGCGCGTACGAGCAGCACTTC
CASGSGAYEQHF
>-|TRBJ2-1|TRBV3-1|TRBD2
TGTGCCAGCAGCCAAGTTGCCGGACGGGAGGATGAGCAGTTCTTC
CASSQVAGREDEQFF
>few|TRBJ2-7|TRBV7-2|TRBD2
TGTGCCAGCAGCTTCGGAAGCGGGGGAGACTACGAGCAGTACTTC
CASSFGSGGDYEQYF
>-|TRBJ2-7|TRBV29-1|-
TGCAGCGTACTCAGACAGGGAGGTAACGAGCAGTACTTC
CSVLRQGGNEQYF
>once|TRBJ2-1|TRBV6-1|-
TGTGCCAGCAGTGCTACACGACAGAGTAGAACCAATGAGCAGTTCTTC
CASSATRQSRTNEQFF
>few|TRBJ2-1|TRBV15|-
TGTGCCACCACCCAGATTTATGGACGGGAGCAGTTCTTC
CATTQIYGREQFF
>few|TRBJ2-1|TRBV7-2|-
TGTGCCAGCAGCTTATTTGGCTCCGGATCTTACAATGAGCAGTTCTTC
CASSLFGSGSYNEQFF
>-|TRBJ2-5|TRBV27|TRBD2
TGTGCCAGCAGTTCCCACTGGGGCGGGGGAAACGAGACCCAGTACTTC
CASSSHWGGGNETQYF
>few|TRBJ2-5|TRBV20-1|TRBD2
TGCAGTGCTCAAGCGGGAGGAGCGGAGACCCAGTACTTC
CSAQAGGAETQYF
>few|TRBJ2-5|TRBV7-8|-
TGTGCCAGCAGCTTAGCAAGACAGGACCAAGAGACCCAGTACTTC
CASSLARQDQETQYF
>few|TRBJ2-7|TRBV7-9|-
TGTGCCAGCAGTTCGGGCAGGCAGACGACTTACGAGCAGTACTTC
CASSSGRQTTYEQYF
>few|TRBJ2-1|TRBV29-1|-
TGCAGCGTTGGGGGAGCCAGCTCCTACAATGAGCAGTTCTTC
CSVGGASSYNEQFF
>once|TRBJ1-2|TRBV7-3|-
TGTGCCAGCAGCTCAACGCTACGGACAGCCCTTGACTATGGCTACACCTTC
CASSSTLRTALDYGYTF
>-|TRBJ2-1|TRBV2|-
TGTGCCAGCAGTGACCGGGGAACCTACAATGAGCAGTTCTTC
CASSDRGTYNEQFF
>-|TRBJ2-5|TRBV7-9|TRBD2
TGTGCCAGCAGCTTATTTGGTCTAGCGGGGGAGATCCAAGAGACCCAGTACTTC
CASSLFGLAGEIQETQYF
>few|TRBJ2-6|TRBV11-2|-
TGTGCCAGCAGCCACCGGGGGAAGGAGGGGGCCAACGTCCTGACTTTC
CASSHRGKEGANVLTF
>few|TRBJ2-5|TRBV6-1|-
TGTGCCAGCAAATATACCGTTAGCGGCGGAATTCAAGAGACCCAGTACTTC
CASKYTVSGGIQETQYF
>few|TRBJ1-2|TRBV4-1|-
TGCGCCAGCAGCCCCCGGGGGAGCTATGGCTACACCTTC
CASSPRGSYGYTF
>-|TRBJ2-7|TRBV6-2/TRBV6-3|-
TGTGCCAGCAGTGACCTTACCGACGAGCAGTACTTC
CASSDLTDEQYF
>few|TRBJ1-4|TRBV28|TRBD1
TGTGCCAGTAAGGGACAGGGGGGAATTAAAAAGGAAAAACTGTTTTTT
CASKGQGGIKKEKLFF
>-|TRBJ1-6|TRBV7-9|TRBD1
TGTGCCAGCAGCCCACAGGGGGCTGATAATAATTCACCCCTCCACTTT
CASSPQGADNNSPLHF
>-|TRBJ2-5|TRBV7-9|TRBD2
TGTGCCAGCAGCATCCTTTCGGGACTAGCGGAAGAGACCCAGTACTTC
CASSILSGLAEETQYF
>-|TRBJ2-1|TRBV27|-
TGTGCCAGCAGTTCAGGGGTTACCTACAATGAGCAGTTCTTC
CASSSGVTYNEQFF
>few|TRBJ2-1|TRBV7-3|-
TGTGCCAGCAGACACCTTGGAGGGATTGAGCAGTTCTTC
CASRHLGGIEQFF
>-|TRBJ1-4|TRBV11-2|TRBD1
TGTGCCAGCAGCCCGGACAGGGGGATCGAAAAACTGTTTTTT
CASSPDRGIEKLFF
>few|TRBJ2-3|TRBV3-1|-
TGTGCCAGCAGCCCGAAGAGGACTAGCACAGATACGCAGTATTTT
CASSPKRTSTDTQYF
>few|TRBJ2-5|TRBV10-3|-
TGTGCCATCAGCCGGAGCCAAGAGACCCAGTACTTC
CAISRSQETQYF
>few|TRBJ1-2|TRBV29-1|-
TGCAGCGGGTCAGGGAATAATGGCTACACCTTC
CSGSGNNGYTF
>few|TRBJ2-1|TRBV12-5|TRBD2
TGTGCTAGTGGTTTGGTACTTGGACTAGAGGCTAATGAGCAGTTCTTC
CASGLVLGLEANEQFF
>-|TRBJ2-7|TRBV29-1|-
TGCAGCGTTCGAGACAGTTTATACGAGCAGTACTTC
CSVRDSLYEQYF